Sequencing of this T cell receptor beta chain was carried out in a study of human T cells and chemical hapten exposure. Looked up from germline, CDR1 is MDHEN and CDR2 is SYDVKM. Trimming cost V 3 bases and J 1 base, with 9 bases left between them. The CDR3 runs to 14 residues. The sample's time point: patch test 1, 2 weeks after DPC sensitization. The treatment is: therapeutic diphenylcyclopropenone sensitization with weekly scalp DPC. Blood draws preceded each patch test application. This clonotype has only a few counts. TCRdb re-called the RACE reads with MiXCR, one entry per CDR3 protein. The sample shows approximately 100,000 distinct CDR3 sequences, about 10% of them seen only once.

The sequence was collected from a woman between 40 and 55 years old with alopecia areata. Some clones in this sample may be carry-over from other donors' samples. The genes are TRBV28 and TRBJ1-2; D is unresolved. The sequenced sample was whole blood, obtained in connection with sensitization to the hapten diphenylcyclopropenone (DPC). In nucleotides, the CDR3 is TGTGCCAGCAGTTTTGCACAGTATAACTATGGCTACACCTTC. It is translated as CASSFAQYNYGYTF.